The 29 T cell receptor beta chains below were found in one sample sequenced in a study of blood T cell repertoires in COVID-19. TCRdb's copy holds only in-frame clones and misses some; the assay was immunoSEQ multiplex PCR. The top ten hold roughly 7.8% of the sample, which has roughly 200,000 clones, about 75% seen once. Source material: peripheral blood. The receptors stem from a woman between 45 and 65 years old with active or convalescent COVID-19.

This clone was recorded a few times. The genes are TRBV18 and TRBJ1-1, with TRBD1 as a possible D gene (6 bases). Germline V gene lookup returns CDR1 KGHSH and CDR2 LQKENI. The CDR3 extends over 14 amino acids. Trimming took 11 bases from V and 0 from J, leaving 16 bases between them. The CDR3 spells CAASTGQMNTEAFF. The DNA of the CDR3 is TGTGCCGCTTCGACTGGACAGATGAACACTGAAGCTTTCTTT.

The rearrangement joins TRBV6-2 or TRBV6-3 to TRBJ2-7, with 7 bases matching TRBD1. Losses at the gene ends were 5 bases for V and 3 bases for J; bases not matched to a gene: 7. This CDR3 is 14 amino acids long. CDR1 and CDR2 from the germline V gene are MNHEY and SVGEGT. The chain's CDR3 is CASSRDSGFYEQYF. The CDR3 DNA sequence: TGTGCCAGCAGTAGGGACAGTGGGTTCTACGAGCAGTACTTC.

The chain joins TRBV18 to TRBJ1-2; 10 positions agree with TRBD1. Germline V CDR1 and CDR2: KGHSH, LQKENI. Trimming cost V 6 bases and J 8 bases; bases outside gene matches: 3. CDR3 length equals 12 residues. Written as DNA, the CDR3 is TGTGCCAGCTCCGCGACAGGGGGCGGCTACACCTTC. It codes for CASSATGGGYTF.

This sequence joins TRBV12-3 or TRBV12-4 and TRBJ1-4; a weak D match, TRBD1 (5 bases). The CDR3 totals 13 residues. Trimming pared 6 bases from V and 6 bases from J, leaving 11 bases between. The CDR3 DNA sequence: TGTGCCAGCAGGCGCCAGGGTTATGAAAAACTGTTTTTT. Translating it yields CASRRQGYEKLFF.

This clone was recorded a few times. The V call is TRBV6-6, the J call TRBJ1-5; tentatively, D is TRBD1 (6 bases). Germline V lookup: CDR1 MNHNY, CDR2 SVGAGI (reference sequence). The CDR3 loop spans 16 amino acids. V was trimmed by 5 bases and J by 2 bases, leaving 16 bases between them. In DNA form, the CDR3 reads TGTGCCAGCAGTCGAAGGGGGTCCGGTGGCAATCAGCCCCAGCATTTT. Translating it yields CASSRRGSGGNQPQHF.

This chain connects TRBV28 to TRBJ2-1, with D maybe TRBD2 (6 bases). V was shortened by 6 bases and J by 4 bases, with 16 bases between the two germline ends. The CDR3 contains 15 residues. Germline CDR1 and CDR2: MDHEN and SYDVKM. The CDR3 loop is CASRRPGEGYNEQFF. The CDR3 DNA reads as TGTGCCAGCAGACGCCCGGGGGAAGGGTACAATGAGCAGTTCTTC.

CDR3 protein: CASSYAGPTGAFF. The CDR3 DNA sequence: TGTGCCAGCAGTTACGCTGGGCCTACCGGAGCTTTCTTT. This chain joins TRBV6-2 or TRBV6-3 and TRBJ1-1; D is uncertain. The CDR3 contains 13 residues. Germline V gene lookup returns CDR1 MNHEY and CDR2 SVGEGT. The V and J ends lost 2 bases and 10 bases respectively, with 14 bases between them.

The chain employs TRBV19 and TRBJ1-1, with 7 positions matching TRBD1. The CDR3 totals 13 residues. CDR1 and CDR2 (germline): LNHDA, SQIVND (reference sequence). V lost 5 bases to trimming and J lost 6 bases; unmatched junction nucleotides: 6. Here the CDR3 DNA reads TGTGCCAGTAGTGGCACAGGGGAACCTGAAGCTTTCTTT. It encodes CASSGTGEPEAFF.

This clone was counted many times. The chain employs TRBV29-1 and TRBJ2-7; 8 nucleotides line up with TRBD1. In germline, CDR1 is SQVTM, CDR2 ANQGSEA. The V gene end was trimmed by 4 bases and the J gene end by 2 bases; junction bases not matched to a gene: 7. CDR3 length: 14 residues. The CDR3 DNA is TGCAGCGTTGGGAGTGGGACAGGTACCTACGAGCAGTACTTC. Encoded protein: CSVGSGTGTYEQYF.

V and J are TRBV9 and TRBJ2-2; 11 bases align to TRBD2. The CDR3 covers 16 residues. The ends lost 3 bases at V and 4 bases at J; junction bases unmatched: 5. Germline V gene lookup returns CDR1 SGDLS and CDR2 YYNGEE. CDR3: CASSARLAGFTGELFF. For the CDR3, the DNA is TGTGCCAGCAGCGCCCGACTAGCGGGGTTCACCGGGGAGCTGTTTTTT. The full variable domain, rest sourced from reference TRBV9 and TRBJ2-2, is DSGVTQTPKHLITATGQRVTLRCSPRSGDLSVYWYQQSLDQGLQFLIQYYNGEERAKGNILERFSAQQFPDLHSELNLSSLELGDSALYFCASSARLAGFTGELFFGEGSRLTVL.

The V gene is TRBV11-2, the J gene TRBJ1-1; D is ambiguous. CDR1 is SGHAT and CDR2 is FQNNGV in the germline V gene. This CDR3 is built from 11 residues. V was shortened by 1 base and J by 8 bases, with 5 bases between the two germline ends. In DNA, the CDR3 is TGTGCCAGCAGCTTAGTCCTAGAAGCTTTCTTT. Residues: CASSLVLEAFF.

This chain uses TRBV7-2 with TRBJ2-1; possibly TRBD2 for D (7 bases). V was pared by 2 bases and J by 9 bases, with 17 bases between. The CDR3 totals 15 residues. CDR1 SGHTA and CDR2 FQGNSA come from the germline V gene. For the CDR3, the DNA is TGTGCCAGCAGCTTAAGCCTCGGGGGGCGGGGTGAGCAGTTCTTC. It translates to CASSLSLGGRGEQFF. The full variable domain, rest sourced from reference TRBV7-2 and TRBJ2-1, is GAGVSQSPSNKVTEKGKDVELRCDPISGHTALYWYRQSLGQGLEFLIYFQGNSAPDKSGLPSDRFSAERTGGSVSTLTIQRTQQEDSAVYLCASSLSLGGRGEQFFGPGTRLTVL.

The CDR3 sequence: CASSLQLAGAKNIQYF. Here the CDR3 DNA reads TGTGCCAGCAGCTTACAGCTAGCGGGGGCCAAAAACATTCAGTACTTC. The gene calls are TRBV7-3 and TRBJ2-4, with 9 bases fitting TRBD2. This CDR3 comprises 16 residues. CDR1 is SGHTA, CDR2 FQGTGA, per germline. Losses at the gene ends were 2 bases for V and 1 base for J; bases not matched to a gene: 3.

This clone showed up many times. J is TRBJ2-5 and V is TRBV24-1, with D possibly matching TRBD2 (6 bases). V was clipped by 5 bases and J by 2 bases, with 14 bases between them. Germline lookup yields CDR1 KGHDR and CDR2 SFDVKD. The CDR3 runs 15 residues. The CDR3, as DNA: TGTGCCACCAGTGGAGGGGAGGCGGGACAAGAGACCCAGTACTTC. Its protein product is CATSGGEAGQETQYF.

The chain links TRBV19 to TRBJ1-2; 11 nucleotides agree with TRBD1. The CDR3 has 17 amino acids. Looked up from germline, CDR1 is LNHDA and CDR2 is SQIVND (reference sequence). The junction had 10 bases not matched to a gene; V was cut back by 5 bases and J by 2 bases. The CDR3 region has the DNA TGTGCCAGTAGTCCGGACAGGGGGCGATCTCTGAACTATGGCTACACCTTC. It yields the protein CASSPDRGRSLNYGYTF. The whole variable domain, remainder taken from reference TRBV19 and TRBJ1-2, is DGGITQSPKYLFRKEGQNVTLSCEQNLNHDAMYWYRQDPGQGLRLIYYSQIVNDFQKGDIAEGYSVSREKKESFPLTVTSAQKNPTAFYLCASSPDRGRSLNYGYTFGSGTRLTVV.

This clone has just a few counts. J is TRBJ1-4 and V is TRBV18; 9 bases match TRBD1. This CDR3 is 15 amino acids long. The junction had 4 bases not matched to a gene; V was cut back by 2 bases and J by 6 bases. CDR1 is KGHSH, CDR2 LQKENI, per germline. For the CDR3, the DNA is TGTGCCAGCTCACCAGGGACAGGGTATCATGAAAAACTGTTTTTT. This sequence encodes CASSPGTGYHEKLFF.

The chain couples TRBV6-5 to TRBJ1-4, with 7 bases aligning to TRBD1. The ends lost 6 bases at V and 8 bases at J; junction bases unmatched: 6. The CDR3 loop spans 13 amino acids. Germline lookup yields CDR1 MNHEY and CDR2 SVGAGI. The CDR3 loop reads CASRPGQVEKLFF. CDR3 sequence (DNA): TGTGCCAGCAGGCCTGGACAGGTCGAAAAACTGTTTTTT.

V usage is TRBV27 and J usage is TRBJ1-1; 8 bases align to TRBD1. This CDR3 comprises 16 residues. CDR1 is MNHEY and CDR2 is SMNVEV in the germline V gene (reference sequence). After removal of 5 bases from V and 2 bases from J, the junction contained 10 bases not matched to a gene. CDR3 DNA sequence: TGTGCCAGCAGTCCGGGACCTCAGGGGGCTAACACTGAAGCTTTCTTT. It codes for CASSPGPQGANTEAFF.

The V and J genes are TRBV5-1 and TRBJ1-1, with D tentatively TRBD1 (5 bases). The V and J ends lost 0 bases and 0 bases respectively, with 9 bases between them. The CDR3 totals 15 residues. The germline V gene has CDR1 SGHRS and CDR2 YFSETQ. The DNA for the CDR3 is TGCGCCAGCAGCTTGGGACAGAGTATGAACACTGAAGCTTTCTTT. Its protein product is CASSLGQSMNTEAFF.

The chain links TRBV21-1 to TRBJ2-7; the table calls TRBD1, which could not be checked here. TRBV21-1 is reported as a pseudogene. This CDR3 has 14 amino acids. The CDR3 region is CASARTARSYEQYF. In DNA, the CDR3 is TGTGCCAGCGCCAGGACAGCCCGCTCCTACGAGCAGTACTTC.

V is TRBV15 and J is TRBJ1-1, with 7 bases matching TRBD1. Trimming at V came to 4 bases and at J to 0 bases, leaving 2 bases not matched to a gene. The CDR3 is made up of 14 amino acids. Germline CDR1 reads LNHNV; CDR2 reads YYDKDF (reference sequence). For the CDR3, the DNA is TGTGCCACCAGCATTGGACAGGTGAACACTGAAGCTTTCTTT. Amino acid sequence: CATSIGQVNTEAFF.

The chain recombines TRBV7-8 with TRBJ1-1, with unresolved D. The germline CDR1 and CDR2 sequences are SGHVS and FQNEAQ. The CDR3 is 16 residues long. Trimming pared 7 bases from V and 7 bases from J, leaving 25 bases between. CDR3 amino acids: CASNQGTGRRIYEAFF. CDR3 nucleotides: TGTGCCAGCAACCAAGGAACGGGTAGGCGCATATATGAAGCTTTCTTT.

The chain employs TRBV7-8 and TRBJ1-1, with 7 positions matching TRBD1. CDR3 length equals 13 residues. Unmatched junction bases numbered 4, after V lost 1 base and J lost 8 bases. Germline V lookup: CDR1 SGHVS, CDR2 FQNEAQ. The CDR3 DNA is TGTGCCAGCAGCTTAGAACAGGGGAGGGAAGCTTTCTTT. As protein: CASSLEQGREAFF.

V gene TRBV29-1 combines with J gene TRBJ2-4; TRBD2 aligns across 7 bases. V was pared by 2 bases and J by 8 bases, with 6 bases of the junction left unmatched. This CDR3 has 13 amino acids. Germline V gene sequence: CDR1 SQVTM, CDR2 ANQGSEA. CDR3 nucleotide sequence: TGCAGCGTTGAAAACGTCAGCGGGGACATTCAGTACTTC. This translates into CSVENVSGDIQYF. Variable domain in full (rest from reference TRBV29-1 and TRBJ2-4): SAVISQKPSRDICQRGTSLTIQCQVDSQVTMMFWYRQQPGQSLTLIATANQGSEATYESGFVIDKFPISRPNLTFSTLTVSNMSPEDSSIYLCSVENVSGDIQYFGAGTRLSVL.

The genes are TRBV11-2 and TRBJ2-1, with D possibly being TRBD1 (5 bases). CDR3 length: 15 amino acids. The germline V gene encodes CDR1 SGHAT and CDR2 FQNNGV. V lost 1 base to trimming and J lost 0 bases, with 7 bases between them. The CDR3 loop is CASSLAGNSYNEQFF. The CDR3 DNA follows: TGTGCCAGCAGCTTAGCAGGGAACTCCTACAATGAGCAGTTCTTC.

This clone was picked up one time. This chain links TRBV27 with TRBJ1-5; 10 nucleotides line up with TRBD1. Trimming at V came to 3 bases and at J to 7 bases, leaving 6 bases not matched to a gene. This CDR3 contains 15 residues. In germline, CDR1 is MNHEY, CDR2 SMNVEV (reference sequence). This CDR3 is CASSLGQGMGQPQHF. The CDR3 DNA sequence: TGTGCCAGCAGTTTGGGACAGGGGATGGGACAGCCCCAGCATTTT.

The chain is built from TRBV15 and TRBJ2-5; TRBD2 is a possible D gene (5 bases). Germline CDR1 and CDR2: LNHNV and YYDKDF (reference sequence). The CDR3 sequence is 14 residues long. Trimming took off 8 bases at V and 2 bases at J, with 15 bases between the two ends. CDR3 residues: CATARGRAQETQYF. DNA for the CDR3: TGTGCCACCGCTAGAGGGCGGGCTCAAGAGACCCAGTACTTC.

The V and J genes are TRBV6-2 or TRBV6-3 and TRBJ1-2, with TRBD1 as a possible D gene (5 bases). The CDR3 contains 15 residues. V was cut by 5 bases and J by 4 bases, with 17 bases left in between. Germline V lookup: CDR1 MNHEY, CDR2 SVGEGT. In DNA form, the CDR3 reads TGTGCCAGCAGTAAACAACCCCAGGGCCTCTATGGCTACACCTTC. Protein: CASSKQPQGLYGYTF.

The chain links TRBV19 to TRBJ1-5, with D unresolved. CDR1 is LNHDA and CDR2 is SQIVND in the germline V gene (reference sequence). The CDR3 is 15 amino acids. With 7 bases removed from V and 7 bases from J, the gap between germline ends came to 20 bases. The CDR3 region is CASIPSPGNRQPQHF. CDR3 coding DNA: TGTGCCAGTATTCCATCGCCCGGGAATCGACAGCCCCAGCATTTT.